This T cell receptor (beta chain) was profiled in a study of graft-versus-host responses after intestinal transplantation (dated by TCRdb to the early 2020s). In the study overall: Recipients received multivisceral, liver-intestinal, or isolated intestinal transplants. Anti-thymocyte globulin induction was given to all recipients, followed by maintenance tacrolimus and steroids for two to three years. After intestinal transplantation, graft-versus-host and host-versus-graft alloreactive T cell clones were followed in the graft, circulation and bone marrow using bulk TCR-beta CDR3 sequencing. To identify alloreactive clones, pre-transplant mixed lymphocyte reaction products were sequenced and compared with unstimulated pre-transplant donor and recipient T cells. A cohort of some 24 intestinal transplant recipients, including one retransplant, was enrolled, and a few patients lacking pretransplant specimens were excluded. A peak of at least 4% donor T cells among recipient peripheral blood mononuclear cells was the definition used for donor T cell macrochimerism. Samples from a few later patients were sequenced in-house on an Illumina MiSeq with MiXCR processing rather than by the commercial service.

The investigation overall reported the following: The relatively low number and heterogeneity of intestinal transplant patients limited the conclusions. GvH clones turned up in recipient bone marrow, with some appearing earlier in ileal mucosa or blood, a pattern consistent with an intestinal mucosal origin. In patients with donor T cell macrochimerism, the allografts had high GvH to HvG T cell clonal ratios. Early after transplant, peak levels of circulating GvH clones were found to be associated with declines in HvG clones.

The table lists this clone with a count of one. Its antigen remains unidentified. No per-base quality is available; no much larger clone lies one base away. Blood samples were collected up to 4 times in the first month after transplant and then at least monthly when available. The library was built by means of the immunoSEQ multiplex PCR assay. Adaptive Biotechnologies carried out high-throughput TCR-beta CDR3 sequencing of genomic DNA for most patients. Per the source publication's procedure: Adaptive's ImmunoSEQ software supplied the TCR sequencing data for around 19 patients, while MiXCR and VDJtools were used to process a few other patients. CDR3 nucleotide sequences shared between donor and recipient were removed because the origin of such sequences could not be assigned. To count as alloreactive, a clone needed at least 2-fold expansion over unstimulated cells and a minimum CFSE-low frequency of 0.002% (template counts) or 0.001% (read counts). Mappable clones were those detected in sequenced pre-transplant spleen, lymph node, or MLR CFSE-low populations of the donor or recipient. Cumulative frequency of alloreactive clones was calculated as a percentage of all sequences weighted by copy number. The source is immuneACCESS, and TCRdb retained only in-frame sequences with V and J called. Part of the clones is not carried over; for the studies checked, unresolved V genes explain less than half of this, and the remainder is unexplained. The V and J calls and clone size come from that table; D and trimming were worked out from the DNA. For this sample the table gives 13,000 or so clones, of which 70% to 85% were detected only once. 8.5% to 9% of the sample goes to the ten largest clones.

This TCR derives from a human patient who received an intestinal transplant, so some T cells may come from the graft donor. This specimen was PBMCs, taken around 320 days after intestinal transplant.

The nucleotide sequence is given as TGTGCCAGCAGTTACAAGACACTCGACCTAGCGGGAGGAGGGTTTGGGAGCTACAATGAGCAGTTCTTC. This sequence encodes CASSYKTLDLAGGGFGSYNEQFF. The chain is made from TRBV27 and TRBJ2-1, with 11 bases aligning to TRBD2. There are 23 amino acids in the CDR3, from cysteine to phenylalanine inclusive. The read is trimmed to its CDR3 DNA, 69 bases read in frame from base 1. CDR1 and CDR2 were assigned from the germline V gene (reference sequence) as MNHEY and SMNVEV. Here V drops 4 bases and J drops 3 bases, and the junction holds 26 bases not matched to any gene.